The 17 T cell receptor beta chains presented below share a single source sample, sequenced in a study of response to subunit inactivated influenza vaccine. One entry per CDR3 protein, called by TCRdb with MiXCR from the RT-PCR reads. The data show about 540,000 distinct CDR3 sequences, with 13% to 15% seen just once and approximately 10% held by the top ten. This specimen consisted of PBMCs from blood, obtained 11 to 12 days after vaccination. The receptor set was obtained from a man aged 50-60 years who received an inactivated influenza vaccine.

This chain uses TRBV2 with TRBJ2-7; perhaps D is TRBD1 or TRBD2 (5 bases each). V was pared by 5 bases and J by 3 bases, with 11 bases between. This CDR3 is built from 13 residues. Looked up from germline, CDR1 is SNHLY and CDR2 is FYNNEI. The CDR3 region is CASSLRDVYEQYF. The CDR3 coding sequence is TGTGCCAGCAGTTTACGGGACGTCTACGAGCAGTACTTC. Full variable domain (outside the CDR3, taken from reference TRBV2 and TRBJ2-7): EPEVTQTPSHQVTQMGQEVILRCVPISNHLYFYWYRQILGQKVEFLVSFYNNEISEKSEIFDDQFSVERPDGSNFTLKIRSTKLEDSAMYFCASSLRDVYEQYFGPGTRLTVT.

Only a few counts were recorded for this clonotype. The V call is TRBV20-1, the J call TRBJ2-3; 12 nucleotides line up with TRBD2. CDR1 DFQATT and CDR2 SNEGSKA come from the germline V gene (reference sequence). The junction had 5 bases not matched to a gene; V was cut back by 4 bases and J by 3 bases. The CDR3 is 15 amino acids. The chain's CDR3 is CSAMKGLAGTDTQYF. In DNA form, the CDR3 reads TGCAGTGCTATGAAAGGACTAGCGGGAACAGATACGCAGTATTTT.

About this clonotype: The junction departs from the called germline gene at one end, perhaps through a read error. The rearrangement links TRBV19 to TRBJ2-1, with D possibly TRBD2 on 7 matching bases. Germline V gene data show CDR1 as LNHDA and CDR2 as SQIVND (reference sequence). The CDR3 totals 13 residues. CDR3 sequence (DNA): TGTTCCAGTAATGAGGGGGGGCGCAATGAGCAGTTCTTC. Translating gives CSSNEGGRNEQFF.

This clonotype was counted between two and nine times. The chain employs TRBV10-3 and TRBJ2-5; D is unresolved. The CDR3 has 11 residues. Trimming stripped 6 bases from V and 5 bases from J, with 7 bases between. Germline assignment: CDR1 ENHRY and CDR2 SYGVKD. The CDR3 loop reads CAIRELETQYF. The CDR3 DNA reads TGTGCCATCAGGGAATTGGAGACCCAGTACTTC.

The count of this clonotype is one. J is TRBJ2-2 and V is TRBV29-1, with D tentatively TRBD2 (6 bases). The CDR3 extends over 12 amino acids. Germline values: CDR1 SQVTM, CDR2 ANQGSEA. V gave up 7 bases and J gave up 7 bases, with 13 bases separating them. The CDR3: CSGLRGGGELFF. The CDR3 DNA reads TGCAGCGGCCTTCGGGGAGGCGGGGAGCTGTTTTTT.

This clonotype occurred a few times. The J gene is TRBJ1-1, the V gene TRBV7-2; no definite D call. The V end lost 2 bases, the J end lost 4 bases, and 11 bases lay between the germline ends. CDR3 length equals 14 residues. Germline V gene data show CDR1 as SGHTA and CDR2 as FQGNSA. CDR3 in amino acids: CASSLPVDFTEAFF. The CDR3 DNA follows: TGTGCCAGCAGCTTACCGGTGGATTTCACTGAAGCTTTCTTT.

The J gene is TRBJ2-1, the V gene TRBV30; D possibly corresponds to TRBD1 (5 bases). Trimming removed 1 base from V and 13 bases from J, with 11 bases in between. This CDR3 is 11 amino acids long. Germline V lookup: CDR1 GTSNPN, CDR2 SVGIG (reference sequence). Here the CDR3 reads CAWSEQGVQFF. CDR3 sequence (DNA): TGTGCCTGGAGTGAGCAGGGTGTCCAGTTCTTC.

The chain has TRBV7-2 and TRBJ2-7; unclear D gene. Per germline, CDR1 SGHTA and CDR2 FQGNSA. The CDR3 consists of 14 residues. Trimming took off 4 bases at V and 5 bases at J, with 15 bases between the two ends. DNA for the CDR3: TGTGCCAGCAGCTCAAGCCCTCTAGTCGACGAGCAGTACTTC. Translated, it gives CASSSSPLVDEQYF.

CDR3 in DNA: TGTGCCAGCCGGGGGGGCCGGCGGACCGGGGAGCTGTTTTTT. It translates to CASRGGRRTGELFF. The chain links TRBV6-2 or TRBV6-3 to TRBJ2-2; 8 bases match TRBD2. J was trimmed by 5 bases and V by 8 bases; bases with no gene match: 7. The germline gives CDR1 MNHEY, CDR2 SVGEGT. This CDR3 has 14 residues.

This clonotype was counted only a few times. The V gene is TRBV20-1, the J gene TRBJ2-7; the match to TRBD1 covers 7 bases. This CDR3 region has 13 residues. With 0 bases clipped from V and 6 bases from J, the junction kept 5 bases outside the gene matches. Germline V gives CDR1 DFQATT, CDR2 SNEGSKA (reference sequence). The CDR3 is CSARDSTGIEQYF. In DNA form, the CDR3 reads TGCAGTGCTAGAGATTCGACAGGGATCGAGCAGTACTTC.

This clonotype was counted a few times. V usage is TRBV28 and J usage is TRBJ2-5; no reliable D call. CDR3 length equals 14 residues. Germline V CDR1 and CDR2: MDHEN, SYDVKM. Trimming shortened V by 4 bases and J by 5 bases, and 14 bases separated the two germline ends. The CDR3 spells CASSSPPNRETQYF. The CDR3, as DNA: TGTGCCAGCAGTTCCCCTCCTAATAGGGAGACCCAGTACTTC.

V and J are TRBV29-1 and TRBJ2-1; no definite D call. This CDR3 is 10 amino acids long. Germline CDR1 is SQVTM and CDR2 is ANQGSEA. Trimming removed 3 bases at V and 9 bases at J, with 6 bases between. Here the CDR3 DNA reads TGCAGCGTTGATTCGGGTGAGCAGTTCTTC. Translated, it gives CSVDSGEQFF.

The chain recombines TRBV7-8 with TRBJ2-2, with D uncertain. This CDR3 contains 16 residues. Germline loops: CDR1 SGHVS, CDR2 FQNEAQ. Between the trimmed V and J ends, which lost 5 bases and 8 bases, there was a span of 21 bases. The CDR3 region has the DNA TGTGCCAGCAGCCGAGATGGCACCATCTACGTTGGGGAGCTGTTTTTT. The encoded protein is CASSRDGTIYVGELFF. Together with reference TRBV7-8 and TRBJ2-2, the CDR3 gives the full variable domain: GAGVSQSPRYKVAKRGQDVALRCDPISGHVSLFWYQQALGQGPEFLTYFQNEAQLDKSGLPSDRFFAERPEGSVSTLKIQRTQQEDSAVYLCASSRDGTIYVGELFFGEGSRLTVL.

This clonotype was seen only a few times. V is TRBV7-2 and J is TRBJ2-3, with D hard to call. Germline-derived CDR1 and CDR2 are SGHTA and FQGNSA. V was shortened by 3 bases and J by 6 bases, with 7 bases between the two germline ends. The CDR3 has 12 amino acids. The CDR3 nucleotides are TGTGCCAGCAGCTTTCTTCTGGATACGCAGTATTTT. Its protein product is CASSFLLDTQYF.

This clonotype has more than one count but fewer than ten. This sequence joins TRBV10-3 and TRBJ2-7; D is unclear. The V and J ends lost 3 bases and 9 bases respectively, with 18 bases between them. The CDR3 runs 14 residues. Germline CDR1 is ENHRY and CDR2 is SYGVKD. In DNA form, the CDR3 reads TGTGCCATCAGTGAAGTAGCCCAGACGTCATGGCAGTACTTC. Its translation is CAISEVAQTSWQYF.

This clonotype was observed a few times. The chain links TRBV12-3 or TRBV12-4 to TRBJ1-4; D might be TRBD1 (6 bases). CDR3 length: 12 amino acids. V was shortened by 3 bases and J by 7 bases, with 6 bases between the two germline ends. In DNA, the CDR3 is TGTGCCAGCAGTTTGACAGGTGAAAAACTGTTTTTT. Translated: CASSLTGEKLFF.

This rearrangement joins TRBV5-4 to TRBJ1-6, with TRBD1 as a possible D gene (5 bases). Deletions cut 2 bases from V and 3 bases from J, with 9 bases between. Germline lookup yields CDR1 SGHNT and CDR2 YYREEE (reference sequence). The CDR3 has 15 amino acids. This CDR3 is CASSFRDGYNSPLHF. CDR3 nucleotide sequence: TGTGCCAGCAGCTTCCGGGACGGCTATAATTCACCCCTCCACTTT.